One sample yielded the 31 T cell receptor beta chains listed below, sequenced in a study of breast tumors, draining lymph nodes, adjacent tissues. The lymph nodes were axillary draining lymph nodes from breast cancer patients. TCRdb used MiXCR to reprocess the multiplex PCR reads, holding one entry per CDR3 protein. This sample yields 160,000 or so distinct CDR3 sequences, of which around 33% are seen a single time; 3% to 4.5% belongs to the top ten. Sequenced sample: axillary lymph node tissue. These receptors were taken from a female donor with breast cancer. Some clones in this sample may be carry-over from other donors' samples.

This clonotype came up many times. The chain uses TRBV19 and TRBJ1-6; 8 bases line up with TRBD1. CDR3 length: 15 residues. Germline CDR1 reads LNHDA; CDR2 reads SQIVND (reference sequence). Trimming cost V 6 bases and J 2 bases; bases outside gene matches: 3. Here the CDR3 reads CASRRTGTYNSPLHF. The DNA for the CDR3 is TGTGCCAGTAGGCGGACAGGGACCTATAATTCACCCCTCCACTTT.

A remark on this clonotype: In this CDR3 the conserved last residue, phenylalanine or tryptophan, is missing, so a read error is likely. The chain employs TRBV20-1 and TRBJ1-5; D remains ambiguous. Germline V gene data show CDR1 as DFQATT and CDR2 as SNEGSKA (reference sequence). V was clipped by 5 bases and J by 4 bases, with 9 bases between them. This CDR3 is 12 amino acids long. CDR3 sequence: CSAGPGNQPQHG. In nucleotides, the CDR3 is TGCAGTGCTGGCCCTGGGAATCAGCCCCAGCATGGT.

The rearrangement uses TRBV6-4 and TRBJ1-6; D might be TRBD1 (6 bases). There are 16 residues in the CDR3. Trimming stripped 0 bases from V and 5 bases from J, with 11 bases between. Germline V gene data show CDR1 as MRHNA and CDR2 as SNTAGT. CDR3 nucleotides: TGTGCCAGCAGTGACTCATCAGGGGTAGATAATTCACCCCTCCACTTT. Protein product: CASSDSSGVDNSPLHF.

A note on this clonotype: Likely a read error: the CDR3 ends without its conserved phenylalanine or tryptophan. This chain connects TRBV29-1 to TRBJ1-1; D might be TRBD1 (6 bases). CDR1 and CDR2 (germline): SQVTM, ANQGSEA. Trimming pared 4 bases from V and 1 base from J, leaving 13 bases between. The length of the CDR3 is 14 residues. The DNA of the CDR3 is TGCAGCGTTGGCCTAGGGGGACCGAACACTGAAGCTTTCTTG. Translation: CSVGLGGPNTEAFL.

This clonotype showed up many times. The rearrangement joins TRBV18 to TRBJ2-1; 7 nucleotides line up with TRBD1. The germline V gene has CDR1 KGHSH and CDR2 LQKENI. The CDR3 is 16 residues long. The V and J ends lost 4 bases and 5 bases, in that order; junction bases with no gene match: 11. CDR3 region: CASSRESTGRNNEQFF. CDR3 nucleotides: TGTGCCAGCTCACGAGAGTCGACAGGGAGAAACAATGAGCAGTTCTTC.

This clonotype was counted ten times or more. The chain employs TRBV7-9 and TRBJ2-2, with TRBD2 identical over 7 bases. Germline V lookup: CDR1 SEHNR, CDR2 FQNEAQ (reference sequence). The trim removed 4 bases at V and 1 base at J, leaving 6 bases unmatched. This CDR3 comprises 16 residues. The CDR3 DNA sequence: TGTGCCAGCAGCTCGAGATCTAGCGGGAACACCGGGGAGCTGTTTTTT. Protein: CASSSRSSGNTGELFF. The whole variable domain, remainder taken from reference TRBV7-9 and TRBJ2-2, is DTGVSQNPRHKITKRGQNVTFRCDPISEHNRLYWYRQTLGQGPEFLTYFQNEAQLEKSRLLSDRFSAERPKGSFSTLEIQRTEQGDSAMYLCASSSRSSGNTGELFFGEGSRLTVL.

Comments on this clonotype: A much larger clone sits a single nucleotide away, making a read error possible. The rearrangement joins TRBV20-1 to TRBJ1-2; no definite D call. The CDR3 is made up of 13 amino acids. Looked up from germline, CDR1 is DFQATT and CDR2 is SNEGSKA (reference sequence). V was clipped by 5 bases and J by 10 bases, with 20 bases between them. As DNA, the CDR3 is TGCAGTGCTGGAACGGACTCCTCGTGGGCCTACACCTTC. It translates to CSAGTDSSWAYTF.

At least ten counts were recorded for this clonotype. CDR3 sequence: CASSEQGGNEQFF. CDR3 in DNA: TGTGCCAGTAGTGAACAGGGGGGGAATGAGCAGTTCTTC. This rearrangement joins TRBV19 to TRBJ2-1; TRBD1 might be the D (8 bases). This CDR3 is 13 amino acids long. Germline CDR1 and CDR2: LNHDA and SQIVND (reference sequence). V shed 5 bases and J shed 7 bases, with 12 bases lying between them.

This clonotype has more than one count but fewer than ten. The CDR3 spells CASSSTDRVTSGNTIYF. CDR3 sequence (DNA): TGTGCCAGCAGTTCGACCGACAGGGTCACCTCTGGAAACACCATATATTTT. The chain couples TRBV28 to TRBJ1-3, with TRBD1 matching 7 bases. CDR1 MDHEN and CDR2 SYDVKM come from the germline V gene. J lost 0 bases, V lost 4 bases, and 9 bases had no gene match. This CDR3 is 17 amino acids long. The whole variable domain, filled in from reference TRBV28 and TRBJ1-3, reads DVKVTQSSRYLVKRTGEKVFLECVQDMDHENMFWYRQDPGLGLRLIYFSYDVKMKEKGDIPEGYSVSREKKERFSLILESASTNQTSMYLCASSSTDRVTSGNTIYFGEGSWLTVV.

The rearrangement joins TRBV13 to TRBJ1-1; TRBD1 aligns across 8 bases. The V segment lost 7 bases and the J segment 6 bases; nucleotides outside the gene matches: 4. Per germline, CDR1 PRHDT and CDR2 FYEKMQ (reference sequence). The CDR3 has 12 amino acids. In DNA form, the CDR3 reads TGTGCCAGCATGAACAGGGGGGCTGAAGCTTTCTTT. Its protein product is CASMNRGAEAFF.

Regarding this clonotype: This may come from a read error, since a much larger clone is one base off. The rearrangement joins TRBV4-3 to TRBJ2-1, with 8 bases aligning to TRBD2. This CDR3 has 17 residues. The V segment lost 4 bases and the J segment 6 bases; nucleotides outside the gene matches: 14. Germline V gene lookup returns CDR1 LGHNA and CDR2 YSLEER. DNA for the CDR3: TGCGCCAGCAGCCCAAGGCCAGCGGGGGAGTATAGCAATGAGCAGTTCTTC. As protein: CASSPRPAGEYSNEQFF.

This clonotype was recorded at least ten times. The J gene is TRBJ1-5, the V gene TRBV7-2, with TRBD1 matching 7 bases. This CDR3 is built from 15 residues. With 3 bases clipped from V and 0 bases from J, the junction kept 2 bases outside the gene matches. The germline CDR1 and CDR2 sequences are SGHTA and FQGNSA. CDR3 protein: CASSFRGSSNQPQHF. The CDR3 DNA is TGTGCCAGCAGCTTCAGGGGGAGTAGCAATCAGCCCCAGCATTTT.

This clonotype was counted between two and nine times. V is TRBV6-2 or TRBV6-3 and J is TRBJ2-7; maybe TRBD1 (5 bases). V shed 5 bases and J shed 2 bases, with 13 bases lying between them. CDR1 and CDR2 from the germline V gene are MNHEY and SVGEGT. The CDR3 extends over 14 amino acids. The CDR3 loop is CASSHGGAAYEQYF. DNA for the CDR3: TGTGCCAGCAGTCACGGTGGGGCGGCCTACGAGCAGTACTTC.

This clonotype was counted at least ten times. This sequence joins TRBV9 and TRBJ2-1, with 12 bases that match TRBD2. Trimming removed 3 bases from V and 4 bases from J; junction bases left unmatched: 2. This CDR3 contains 15 residues. The V gene's germline CDR1 is SGDLS and CDR2 YYNGEE. The CDR3 DNA follows: TGTGCCAGCAGCGAAGGACTAGCGGGGTACAATGAGCAGTTCTTC. Translated: CASSEGLAGYNEQFF.

The V and J genes are TRBV5-1 and TRBJ1-1; D uncertain. V shed 4 bases and J shed 1 base, with 11 bases lying between them. The CDR3 spans 14 residues. The V gene's germline CDR1 is SGHRS and CDR2 YFSETQ. The CDR3 sequence: CASSLGDGNTEAFF. CDR3 DNA: TGCGCCAGCAGCCTCGGCGACGGGAACACTGAAGCTTTCTTT.

The chain has TRBV30 and TRBJ2-3; 10 bases agree with TRBD1. The junction had 3 bases not matched to a gene; V was cut back by 2 bases and J by 1 base. The CDR3 length is 15 residues. Germline V gene data show CDR1 as GTSNPN and CDR2 as SVGIG (reference sequence). The CDR3 DNA reads TGTGCCTGGAGTCCCGGGACAGGGGGCACAGATACGCAGTATTTT. This sequence encodes CAWSPGTGGTDTQYF.

The gene calls are TRBV9 and TRBJ2-2; no reliable D call. The germline V gene has CDR1 SGDLS and CDR2 YYNGEE. The CDR3 spans 12 residues. The V end was cut by 3 bases, the J end by 9 bases, with 9 bases between. This CDR3 reads CASSESARELFF. DNA of the CDR3: TGTGCCAGCAGCGAATCCGCCAGGGAGCTGTTTTTT.

Comments on this clonotype: The junction does not match germline at one end; this may be a read error. The J gene is TRBJ1-4, the V gene TRBV24-1, with D perhaps matching TRBD1 (6 bases). Germline values: CDR1 KGHDR, CDR2 SFDVKD. There are 15 residues in the CDR3. CDR3 bases: TGTGCCACCAGTCTTGGGGGGCAAGGGTGCGAAAAACTGGTTTTT. This codes for CATSLGGQGCEKLVF.

This clonotype has a count of ten or more. The chain uses TRBV15 and TRBJ2-1, with D possibly called TRBD1 or TRBD2 (6 bases each). CDR3 length equals 13 residues. Germline V gene lookup returns CDR1 LNHNV and CDR2 YYDKDF (reference sequence). The V end was cut by 8 bases, the J end by 10 bases, with 18 bases between. This CDR3 is CATGRGPVWEQFF. CDR3 in DNA: TGTGCCACCGGCCGGGGGCCTGTTTGGGAGCAGTTCTTC.

The chain has TRBV12-3 or TRBV12-4 and TRBJ2-3; TRBD1 agrees at 7 bases. This CDR3 has 13 amino acids. With V trimmed by 6 bases and J by 3 bases, 3 bases remained unmatched. The CDR3 here is CASRDRATDTQYF. The CDR3 DNA reads TGTGCCAGCAGAGACAGGGCGACAGATACGCAGTATTTT.

The V call is TRBV27, the J call TRBJ2-1; D might be TRBD2 (6 bases). Per germline, CDR1 MNHEY and CDR2 SMNVEV (reference sequence). CDR3 length: 15 residues. The CDR3 spells CARDGRTPWDNEQFF. Written as DNA, the CDR3 is TGTGCTAGAGATGGGAGGACCCCCTGGGACAATGAGCAGTTCTTC.

The gene calls are TRBV11-2 and TRBJ1-6; TRBD1 aligns across 8 bases. The CDR3 is 15 amino acids. V trimming: 4 bases; J trimming: 7 bases; junction bases outside the gene matches: 6. CDR1 SGHAT and CDR2 FQNNGV come from the germline V gene. CDR3 nucleotides: TGTGCCAGCAGCTCTCGGACAGGGAGGAATTCACCCCTCCACTTT. It specifies CASSSRTGRNSPLHF.

This clonotype occurred many times. The rearrangement links TRBV7-9 to TRBJ2-2, with D unresolved. Trimming shortened V by 1 base and J by 2 bases, and 8 bases separated the two germline ends. Germline CDR1 SEHNR, CDR2 FQNEAQ (reference sequence). This CDR3 has 15 residues. The CDR3 nucleotides read TGTGCCAGCAGCTTAGAAGTGGGAAACACCGGGGAGCTGTTTTTT. Translating gives CASSLEVGNTGELFF. The full variable domain, with the rest looked up from reference TRBV7-9 and TRBJ2-2, is DTGVSQNPRHKITKRGQNVTFRCDPISEHNRLYWYRQTLGQGPEFLTYFQNEAQLEKSRLLSDRFSAERPKGSFSTLEIQRTEQGDSAMYLCASSLEVGNTGELFFGEGSRLTVL.

This clonotype appeared many times. The V and J genes are TRBV6-5 and TRBJ2-3; D not resolved. Trimming stripped 6 bases from V and 4 bases from J, with 11 bases between. CDR3 length equals 13 residues. Germline lookup yields CDR1 MNHEY and CDR2 SVGAGI. The CDR3 spells CASRKSAPDTQYF. As DNA, the CDR3 is TGTGCCAGCAGGAAGAGCGCCCCAGATACGCAGTATTTT.

This clonotype has a count of ten or more. The chain is built from TRBV27 and TRBJ1-2, with 7 bases identical to TRBD1. CDR3 size: 14 residues. J was trimmed by 7 bases and V by 5 bases; bases with no gene match: 10. The germline CDR1 and CDR2 sequences are MNHEY and SMNVEV (reference sequence). CDR3 in amino acids: CASSISDRSGGYTF. CDR3 bases: TGTGCCAGCAGTATCTCGGACAGGTCGGGTGGCTACACCTTC.

This clonotype was picked up many times. This chain connects TRBV5-1 to TRBJ2-1; D is unclear. V lost 4 bases to trimming and J lost 8 bases, with 7 bases between them. From germline, CDR1 is SGHRS and CDR2 YFSETQ. The CDR3 extends over 11 amino acids. CDR3 sequence reads: CASSLGYEQFF. The CDR3 region has the DNA TGCGCCAGCAGCCTGGGGTATGAGCAGTTCTTC.

A note on this clonotype: One junction end does not reproduce the germline sequence, and a read error may be involved. V usage is TRBV13 and J usage is TRBJ1-4; D is possibly TRBD1 (5 bases). The germline CDR1 and CDR2 sequences are PRHDT and FYEKMQ (reference sequence). The CDR3 sequence is 14 residues long. CDR3 coding DNA: TGTGCCGGCAGCGCCCAGGGCACTAATGGAAAACTGTTTTTT. Encoded protein: CAGSAQGTNGKLFF.

There are many counts of this clonotype. V is TRBV18 and J is TRBJ2-3; 7 bases are a match to TRBD1. V shed 3 bases and J 1 base; nucleotides not matched to a gene: 7. The CDR3 runs 16 residues. Germline CDR1 and CDR2: KGHSH and LQKENI. The CDR3 DNA reads TGTGCCAGCTCACCCCGGACAGGACGGGGCACAGATACGCAGTATTTT. It yields the protein CASSPRTGRGTDTQYF.

J is TRBJ1-2 and V is TRBV25-1, with TRBD1 matching over 8 bases. Germline CDR1 reads MGHDK; CDR2 reads SYGVNS. V lost 3 bases and J lost 4; bases outside the gene matches: 4. The CDR3 sequence is 14 residues long. The chain's CDR3 is CASSDRGPFYGYTF. As DNA, the CDR3 is TGTGCCAGCAGTGACAGGGGGCCGTTCTATGGCTACACCTTC.

This clonotype occurred a few times. V gene TRBV19 combines with J gene TRBJ1-1; D remains ambiguous. Germline V gene data show CDR1 as LNHDA and CDR2 as SQIVND (reference sequence). Trimming cost V 0 bases and J 4 bases, with 9 bases left between them. The CDR3 totals 14 residues. Written as DNA, the CDR3 is TGTGCCAGTAGTATAGATCGAGCAGGCACTGAAGCTTTCTTT. Translating gives CASSIDRAGTEAFF.

This clonotype was found many times. V gene TRBV7-9 combines with J gene TRBJ1-6; TRBD1 agrees at 7 bases. The CDR3 spans 15 residues. V shed 5 bases and J 6 bases; nucleotides not matched to a gene: 7. Per germline, CDR1 SEHNR and CDR2 FQNEAQ (reference sequence). The CDR3 nucleotides are TGTGCCAGCAGCATGGCAACAGGGGCTAATTCACCCCTCCACTTT. It is translated as CASSMATGANSPLHF. The variable domain in full, with the rest retrieved from reference TRBV7-9 and TRBJ1-6, is DTGVSQNPRHKITKRGQNVTFRCDPISEHNRLYWYRQTLGQGPEFLTYFQNEAQLEKSRLLSDRFSAERPKGSFSTLEIQRTEQGDSAMYLCASSMATGANSPLHFGNGTRLTVT.